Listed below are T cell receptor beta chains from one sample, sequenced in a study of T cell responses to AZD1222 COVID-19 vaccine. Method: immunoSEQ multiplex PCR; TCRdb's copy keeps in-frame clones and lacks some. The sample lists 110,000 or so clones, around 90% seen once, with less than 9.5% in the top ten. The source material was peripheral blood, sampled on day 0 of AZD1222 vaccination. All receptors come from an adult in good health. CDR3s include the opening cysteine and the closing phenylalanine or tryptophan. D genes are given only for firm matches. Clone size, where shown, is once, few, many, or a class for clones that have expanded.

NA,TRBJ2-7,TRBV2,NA,TGTGCCAGCAGGGTCGTGCGGGAGCAGTACTTC,CASRVVREQYF
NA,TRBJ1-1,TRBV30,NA,TGTGCCTGGGCCCCTAGGGGCGGGAACACTGAAGCTTTCTTT,CAWAPRGGNTEAFF
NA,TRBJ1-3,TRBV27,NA,TGTGCCAGCAGTTTATCTCTTTGGGGAGGAAACACCATATATTTT,CASSLSLWGGNTIYF
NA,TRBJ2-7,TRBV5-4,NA,TGTGCCAGCAGCTTGATCCAGGGGGCGGGAGACGAGCAGTACTTC,CASSLIQGAGDEQYF
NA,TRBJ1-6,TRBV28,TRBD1,TGTGCCAGCAGTTTAGAGGATTTGGGGGACAGCGATTCATCACCCCTCCACTTT,CASSLEDLGDSDSSPLHF
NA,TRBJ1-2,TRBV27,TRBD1,TGTGCCAGCAGTTGGGACAGGAACTATGGCTACACCTTC,CASSWDRNYGYTF
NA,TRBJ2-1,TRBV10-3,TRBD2,TGTGCCATCAGTGAGTCGGCTAGCGGGACAAATGAGCAGTTCTTC,CAISESASGTNEQFF
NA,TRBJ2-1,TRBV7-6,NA,TGTGCCAGCAGCAGTGACCCCTACAATGAGCAGTTCTTC,CASSSDPYNEQFF
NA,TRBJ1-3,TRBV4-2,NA,TGTGCCAGCAGCCAAGCATCAGCGGCTCCCGGAAACACCATATATTTT,CASSQASAAPGNTIYF
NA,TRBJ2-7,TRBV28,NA,TGTGCCAGCAGTTCCCCTACCGAGCAGTACTTC,CASSSPTEQYF
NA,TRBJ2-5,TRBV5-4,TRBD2,TGTGCCAGCAGCTTGCGTACTAGCGGGGGAGAGACCCAGTACTTC,CASSLRTSGGETQYF
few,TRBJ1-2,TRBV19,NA,TGTGCCACCGAAATCGGGGGCTTCTATGGCTACACCTTC,CATEIGGFYGYTF
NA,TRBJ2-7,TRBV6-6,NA,TGTGCCAGCAGTGGCTGGGGGTCCTACGAGCAGTACTTC,CASSGWGSYEQYF
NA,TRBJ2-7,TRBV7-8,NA,TGTGCCAGCAGCCAGCGGACAGCCTACGAGCAGTACTTC,CASSQRTAYEQYF
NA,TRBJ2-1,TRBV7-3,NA,TGTGCCAGCAGAACCATCGGGGAGGGGGAGTACAATGAGCAGTTCTTC,CASRTIGEGEYNEQFF
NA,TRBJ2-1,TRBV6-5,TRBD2,TGTGCCTCGGCCGCCAGGGAGGGGCGGGTCAATGAGCAGTTCTTC,CASAAREGRVNEQFF
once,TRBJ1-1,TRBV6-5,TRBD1,TGTGCCAGCAAGGACAGGGGGTTCGGGAACACTGAAGCTTTCTTT,CASKDRGFGNTEAFF
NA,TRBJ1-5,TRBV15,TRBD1,TGTGCCACCAGCACCGAACAGGGGTCTGGTCAGCCCCAGCATTTT,CATSTEQGSGQPQHF
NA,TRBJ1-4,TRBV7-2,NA,TGTGCCAGCAGCTCCTTTCCCTCCAATGAAAAACTGTTTTTT,CASSSFPSNEKLFF
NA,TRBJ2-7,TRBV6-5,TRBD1,TGTGCCAGCAGGAGCCGGGACAGGGGACCCTACGAGCAGTACTTC,CASRSRDRGPYEQYF
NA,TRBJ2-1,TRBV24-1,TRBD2,TGTGCCACCGCCGGGACTAGGGGTTACAATGAGCAGTTCTTC,CATAGTRGYNEQFF
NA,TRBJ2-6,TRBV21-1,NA,TGTGCCAGCAGCTACCCTAACAGGGCTGGGGCCAACGTCCTGACTTTC,CASSYPNRAGANVLTF
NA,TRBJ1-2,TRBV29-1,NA,TGCAGCGTTGTAAGCCGTGAACAGATCTATGGCTACACCTTC,CSVVSREQIYGYTF
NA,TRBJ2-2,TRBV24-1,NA,TGTGCCACCAGTGATTTCCACAGAACGAACACCGGGGAGCTGTTTTTT,CATSDFHRTNTGELFF